The 14 T cell receptor beta chains below come from one sample, sequenced in a study of blood T cell repertoires in COVID-19. Repertoires were generated with immunoSEQ multiplex PCR, while TCRdb's copy carries only in-frame clones and drops some. The data show 150,000 to 200,000 clones, 80% to 85% seen once. What was sequenced was peripheral blood. Source of these receptors: a human donor with acute or convalescent COVID-19. The donor label of this sample is uncertain.

The genes are TRBV9 and TRBJ1-4, with 7 bases that match TRBD1. J lost 8 bases, V lost 4 bases, and 11 bases had no gene match. The CDR3 consists of 15 residues. Germline assignment: CDR1 SGDLS and CDR2 YYNGEE. The CDR3: CASSYTGESYEKLFF. The CDR3, as DNA: TGTGCCAGCAGCTATACAGGGGAATCTTACGAAAAACTGTTTTTT.

This rearrangement joins TRBV2 to TRBJ2-7; TRBD1 agrees at 8 bases. This CDR3 is 14 amino acids long. CDR1 is SNHLY, CDR2 FYNNEI, per germline. After removal of 6 bases from V and 6 bases from J, the junction contained 10 bases not matched to a gene. The chain's CDR3 is CASRTQDRVREQYF. The CDR3 DNA reads TGTGCCAGCAGGACCCAGGACAGGGTTCGCGAGCAGTACTTC.

The V and J genes are TRBV6-2 or TRBV6-3 and TRBJ1-2; tentative D call: TRBD1 (5 bases). This CDR3 has 15 amino acids. Trimming took off 6 bases at V and 0 bases at J, with 14 bases between the two ends. CDR1 is MNHEY and CDR2 is SVGEGT in the germline V gene. The CDR3 coding sequence is TGTGCCAGCAGCCCCGGGGGACTGACTAACTATGGCTACACCTTC. This gives the protein CASSPGGLTNYGYTF.

The CDR3 reads CATSRDLQATYGYTF. Here the CDR3 DNA reads TGTGCCACCAGCAGAGATCTACAGGCCACCTATGGCTACACCTTC. The gene calls are TRBV15 and TRBJ1-2; TRBD1 might be the D (5 bases). This CDR3 comprises 15 residues. The germline V and J ends were trimmed by 0 bases and 4 bases, with 12 bases remaining between them. The V gene's germline CDR1 is LNHNV and CDR2 YYDKDF (reference sequence).

The chain combines TRBV19 with TRBJ1-4; D gene unclear. CDR1 and CDR2 (germline): LNHDA, SQIVND (reference sequence). V dropped 2 bases and J dropped 7 bases, with 11 bases sitting between them. The length of the CDR3 is 14 residues. In DNA form, the CDR3 reads TGTGCCAGTAGTATAATACAGTCACCTGAAAAACTGTTTTTT. Its protein product is CASSIIQSPEKLFF. Looking up the rest from reference TRBV19 and TRBJ1-4 gives the full variable domain: DGGITQSPKYLFRKEGQNVTLSCEQNLNHDAMYWYRQDPGQGLRLIYYSQIVNDFQKGDIAEGYSVSREKKESFPLTVTSAQKNPTAFYLCASSIIQSPEKLFFGSGTQLSVL.

The chain uses TRBV21-1 and TRBJ2-5; the table's D gene call, TRBD2, was not cross checked with the DNA. TRBV21-1 is a pseudogene segment. The CDR3 totals 14 residues. The CDR3 DNA reads TGTGCCAGCAGCAAAGGGACTTGCCAAGAGACCCAGTACTTC. Protein product: CASSKGTCQETQYF.

The rearrangement uses TRBV2 and TRBJ1-5; tentatively, D is TRBD1 (5 bases). The germline V and J ends were trimmed by 7 bases and 3 bases, with 10 bases remaining between them. Germline CDR1 reads SNHLY; CDR2 reads FYNNEI. The CDR3 runs 13 residues. For the CDR3, the DNA is TGTGCCAGCAATCGGGGACTCAATCAGCCCCAGCATTTT. Translation: CASNRGLNQPQHF.

CDR3 DNA sequence: TGTGCCTGGAGTGTGGATCGTAGGGGTGAAGCTTTCTTT. Protein: CAWSVDRRGEAFF. The chain couples TRBV30 to TRBJ1-1; weak D call: TRBD1 (5 bases). Germline loops: CDR1 GTSNPN, CDR2 SVGIG (reference sequence). This CDR3 spans 13 amino acids. V dropped 0 bases and J dropped 7 bases, with 12 bases sitting between them.

A note on this clone: Different DNA sequences within this sample yield the same CDR3. CDR3 amino acids: CASSPGQGSSYEQYF. The CDR3 nucleotides read TGCGCCAGCAGCCCGGGACAGGGGTCCTCCTACGAGCAGTACTTC. The chain links TRBV5-1 to TRBJ2-7, with 10 bases lining up with TRBD1. J gave up 0 bases and V 4 bases, and 4 bases lay outside the gene matches. The CDR3 is 15 residues long. Per germline, CDR1 SGHRS and CDR2 YFSETQ.

The chain combines TRBV4-2 with TRBJ2-7, with TRBD2 identical over 14 bases. The V gene's germline CDR1 is LGHNA and CDR2 YNFKEQ. CDR3 length equals 18 residues. The junction had 8 bases not matched to a gene; V was cut back by 1 base and J by 3 bases. This CDR3 is CASSQVASGTSGGYEQYF. In nucleotides, the CDR3 is TGTGCCAGCAGCCAAGTCGCGTCCGGGACTAGCGGGGGCTACGAGCAGTACTTC.

The V and J genes are TRBV19 and TRBJ2-1, with 8 bases aligning to TRBD1. Germline trimming cut 3 bases from V and 6 bases from J; bases unmatched to any gene: 7. The CDR3 is made up of 15 amino acids. Germline CDR1 reads LNHDA; CDR2 reads SQIVND (reference sequence). CDR3 in amino acids: CASSIQGTGANEQFF. CDR3 nucleotides: TGTGCCAGTAGTATCCAAGGGACAGGTGCCAATGAGCAGTTCTTC.

CDR3 loop: CASSNPGQQEQFF. In nucleotides, the CDR3 is TGTGCCAGCAGCAACCCGGGACAGCAAGAGCAGTTCTTC. The chain couples TRBV7-2 to TRBJ2-1, with TRBD1 identical over 7 bases. Germline CDR1 is SGHTA and CDR2 is FQGNSA. This CDR3 spans 13 amino acids. Trimming cost V 5 bases and J 10 bases; bases outside gene matches: 8.

This chain uses TRBV15 with TRBJ2-3, with D perhaps TRBD2 (5 bases). This CDR3 is built from 14 residues. The germline V and J ends were trimmed by 3 bases and 8 bases, with 15 bases remaining between them. Germline-derived CDR1 and CDR2 are LNHNV and YYDKDF (reference sequence). The CDR3 sequence is CATSRGTREGTQYF. In DNA form, the CDR3 reads TGTGCCACCAGCAGGGGAACTAGGGAAGGTACGCAGTATTTT.

CDR3 DNA: TGTGCCAGCAGCCGGGACAGGGGGGCCTATGGCTACACCTTC. This translates into CASSRDRGAYGYTF. J is TRBJ1-2 and V is TRBV5-4, with 11 bases fitting TRBD1. The CDR3 loop spans 14 amino acids. The trim removed 4 bases at V and 4 bases at J, leaving 3 bases unmatched. The germline V gene has CDR1 SGHNT and CDR2 YYREEE (reference sequence).